This T cell receptor (beta chain) emerged from a study of blood T cells in healthy people across ages (dated by TCRdb to the mid-2010s). With respect to the entire study: In model experiments, template switching captured about one uniquely barcoded TCR beta cDNA molecule for every two T cells. Four age groups were formed from the donors: young (average roughly 16 years), middle-aged (around 40), aged (roughly 56) and long-lived (roughly 81). The study measured age-related changes in TCR beta repertoire diversity using deep sequencing normalized with unique cDNA molecular identifiers. To avoid experimental bias, donors of different ages were randomly spread across the sequencing lanes. For two donors (one aged 18 to 30 and one aged 80 or older), the study analyzed two additional independent replicas of 1 million unique cDNA reads from the same blood draw.

At least ten counts were recorded for this clonotype. What this receptor recognizes is not known. Per-base qualities were not stored, and no clone one base away is much larger. The donors were 40 or so Caucasian individuals from Russia, aged roughly 6 to 95 years, who were systemically healthy. Each donor gave 8 to 10 milliliters of peripheral blood, collected into EDTA-treated Vacutainer tubes. Ficoll-Paque density-gradient centrifugation was used to isolate PBMCs, with at least 6 million per sample. Total RNA, at least 6 micrograms per sample, was extracted from PBMCs with Trizol reagent. For every donor, an aliquot of PBMCs went through flow cytometry to measure the percentages of naive CD45RAhigh/CD27high T cells. V trim: 2 bases; J trim: 7 bases; unmatched bases: 14. Via the germline V gene (reference sequence), CDR1 is DFQATT and CDR2 SNEGSKA. The CDR3 runs 18 amino acids, cysteine and phenylalanine included. Of all the DNA, just the CDR3 is kept, 54 bases in frame from base 1.

Results the study describes overall, beyond this receptor: As age increased, observed TCR beta diversity per million T cells dropped in a roughly linear way, and a significant reduction was already evident by age 40. There was a strong correlation between observed TCR beta diversity and the percentage of naive T cells measured by flow cytometry. The CMV infection status of donors was not known, potentially confounding age-related changes in expanded clonotypes. Conclusive comparison of naive and antigen-experienced compartments was prevented by the profiling of bulk unsorted PBMCs. Estimates of total diversity based on one million sequenced T cells were considered lower bounds and underestimates. Compared with the aged group, more naive CD4+ T cells, fewer expanded clones and increased TCR diversity were shown by the long-lived group, suggesting age selection.

Libraries were constructed by 5' RACE. The data were produced on an Illumina HiSeq 2500. A second PCR of roughly 6 to 12 cycles was performed with a sample-barcoded 5' primer and a J-beta primer mix. Each TCR beta cDNA molecule received a unique molecular identifier from a template-switch 5' adaptor carrying 12 random nucleotides. Each sample yielded at least 2.5 million CDR3-containing paired-end reads. First-strand cDNA was synthesized from all RNA with the Mint cDNA synthesis kit, primed by a TRBC-specific oligonucleotide. Following uracil-DNA glycosylase treatment, all cDNA underwent a first 18-cycle PCR with the universal primers M1SS and BC2_uni_R. On the authors' methods: Normalization of each sample was performed by random selection of 1 million high-quality reads, each carrying a distinct molecular identifier. Reads with shared molecular identifiers were discarded instead of being binned into consensus sequences. MiTCR, set to a Q25 quality threshold and the strictest error-elimination algorithm, was used for CDR3 identification, clonotype clustering and error correction. A nonparametric unseen species model with Euler transformation was used to estimate a lower bound on total TCR beta diversity. TCRdb took the public reads, trimmed them with fastp at Q25, ran MiXCR for clone calling and kept in-frame beta chains. Identical CDR3 proteins give one entry, which carries the most common genes and DNA. These V and J calls rely on TCRdb rather than the paper's analysis. This sample has 650,000 or so distinct CDR3 sequences in its table, and 52% of those were observed once. The ten most abundant clones make up roughly 13% of the sample.

Sequenced: blood. The chain employs TRBV20-1 and TRBJ2-1; 13 middle bases align to TRBD2. The sequence derives from an elderly woman in good health. CDR3 reads: CSARRTSGGSHFRNEQFF. At the DNA level, the sequence is TGCAGTGCTAGACGGACTAGCGGGGGATCGCACTTTCGAAATGAGCAGTTCTTC.